Described below is a single TCR beta chain sequence and its context. Its antigen is as yet unknown. Using immunoSEQ multiplex PCR, the repertoire was profiled, and TCRdb retains in-frame clones only, with some absent. The repertoire holds under 45,000 clones, with roughly 96% as singletons. The data were obtained in a study of Tregs in tolerant kidney transplant recipients. Trimming removed 3 bases at V and 0 bases at J, with 10 bases between. From germline, CDR1 is LNHDA and CDR2 SQIVND (reference sequence). CDR3 size: 15 residues. The receptor was derived from a human donor in good health. The sequenced sample consisted of Tregs from blood cultured with allogeneic cells. The V gene is TRBV19, the J gene TRBJ2-3, with a weak D call TRBD2 (6 bases). The CDR3: CASSIGAGSTDTQYF. In nucleotides, the CDR3 is TGTGCCAGTAGTATCGGTGCGGGGAGCACAGATACGCAGTATTTT. The full variable domain, completed using reference TRBV19 and TRBJ2-3, is DGGITQSPKYLFRKEGQNVTLSCEQNLNHDAMYWYRQDPGQGLRLIYYSQIVNDFQKGDIAEGYSVSREKKESFPLTVTSAQKNPTAFYLCASSIGAGSTDTQYFGPGTRLTVL.